This entry lists 27 T cell receptor beta chains sequenced from one sample in a study of blood T cell repertoires in COVID-19. Libraries were prepared by immunoSEQ multiplex PCR; TCRdb keeps only in-frame clonotypes and omits some of them. In the table there are roughly 75,000 clones, approximately 90% of which are singletons. The specimen sequenced was peripheral blood. These receptor sequences come from a man aged 55 to 70 with acute or convalescent COVID-19.

The chain links TRBV18 to TRBJ2-7; no reliable D call. CDR1 and CDR2 from the germline V gene are KGHSH and LQKENI. V was cut by 0 bases and J by 3 bases, with 9 bases left in between. The CDR3 contains 14 residues. The CDR3 spells CASSPPGQNYEQYF. The CDR3 region has the DNA TGTGCCAGCTCACCACCGGGCCAAAACTACGAGCAGTACTTC.

The genes are TRBV6-5 and TRBJ1-1; TRBD1 might be the D (6 bases). Germline V gene data show CDR1 as MNHEY and CDR2 as SVGAGI. This CDR3 contains 12 residues. The V end lost 6 bases, the J end lost 3 bases, and 8 bases lay between the germline ends. This chain's CDR3 is CASSRQDTEAFF. As DNA, the CDR3 is TGTGCCAGCAGCAGACAGGACACTGAAGCTTTCTTT.

This chain connects TRBV24-1 to TRBJ2-3, with 13 bases fitting TRBD2. Germline trimming cut 2 bases from V and 7 bases from J; bases unmatched to any gene: 11. CDR1 is KGHDR, CDR2 SFDVKD, per germline. The CDR3 has 18 residues. The CDR3 sequence: CATSDSWTSGSTRNTQYF. The CDR3 bases are TGTGCCACCAGTGATTCCTGGACTAGCGGGAGTACTAGAAATACGCAGTATTTT.

The chain combines TRBV2 with TRBJ1-5; D is unresolved. This CDR3 has 12 amino acids. Trimming pared 6 bases from V and 0 bases from J, leaving 3 bases between. CDR1 and CDR2 (germline): SNHLY, FYNNEI. The DNA for the CDR3 is TGTGCCAGCAGGTATAGCAATCAGCCCCAGCATTTT. It specifies CASRYSNQPQHF.

This chain links TRBV12-3 or TRBV12-4 with TRBJ2-5; D is perhaps TRBD1 (6 bases). The CDR3 totals 12 residues. V lost 4 bases and J lost 7, with 10 bases in between. CDR3 residues: CASSWGLGTQYF. The CDR3 DNA is TGTGCCAGCAGTTGGGGGCTTGGGACCCAGTACTTC.

V gene TRBV29-1 combines with J gene TRBJ2-1, with TRBD2 identical over 12 bases. Germline V CDR1 and CDR2: SQVTM, ANQGSEA. The CDR3 contains 12 residues. In nucleotides, the CDR3 is TGCGGCTCTAGCGGGGGGGACAATGAGCAGTTCTTC. Its protein product is CGSSGGDNEQFF.

The genes are TRBV6-6 and TRBJ2-2, with 16 bases identical to TRBD2. Germline V gives CDR1 MNHNY, CDR2 SVGAGI (reference sequence). The CDR3 covers 20 residues. The junction had 17 bases not matched to a gene; V was cut back by 6 bases and J by 7 bases. CDR3 DNA: TGTGCCAGCAGCTACCGGGGAACTGGGACTAGCGGGAGGGCAGGCGGGGAGCTGTTTTTT. Encoded protein: CASSYRGTGTSGRAGGELFF.

The chain uses TRBV11-1 and TRBJ1-4, with 10 bases that match TRBD1. The J segment lost 7 bases and the V segment lost 5 bases, leaving 7 bases of the junction unmatched. The CDR3 has 15 residues. The germline V gene encodes CDR1 SGHAT and CDR2 FQDESV (reference sequence). The CDR3 sequence is CASSPSGTGVEKLFF. The CDR3 DNA is TGTGCCAGCAGCCCCTCCGGGACAGGGGTTGAAAAACTGTTTTTT.

The chain uses TRBV5-4 and TRBJ1-1; no clear D. The V gene lost 4 bases and the J gene lost 1 base, with 11 bases spanning the gap. Germline loops: CDR1 SGHNT, CDR2 YYREEE (reference sequence). The CDR3 contains 14 residues. The CDR3 sequence is CASSAGSGNTEAFF. CDR3 nucleotides: TGTGCCAGCAGCGCCGGGTCGGGGAACACTGAAGCTTTCTTT.

The gene calls are TRBV5-1 and TRBJ1-1; 8 nucleotides line up with TRBD1. Per germline, CDR1 SGHRS and CDR2 YFSETQ. V dropped 0 bases and J dropped 1; count of bases not matched to a gene: 2. The CDR3 length is 15 residues. CDR3 region: CASSLAGTGNTEAFF. The CDR3 nucleotides read TGCGCCAGCAGCTTGGCCGGGACAGGGAACACTGAAGCTTTCTTT.

V and J are TRBV14 and TRBJ2-7; the D is unclear. The V and J ends lost 1 base and 3 bases respectively, with 7 bases between them. The length of the CDR3 is 13 residues. Germline CDR1 SGHDN, CDR2 FVKESK. CDR3 DNA sequence: TGTGCCAGCAGCCAAGGGCTGATCTACGAGCAGTACTTC. Protein sequence: CASSQGLIYEQYF. Full variable domain (remainder filled in from reference TRBV14 and TRBJ2-7): EAGVTQFPSHSVIEKGQTVTLRCDPISGHDNLYWYRRVMGKEIKFLLHFVKESKQDESGMPNNRFLAERTGGTYSTLKVQPAELEDSGVYFCASSQGLIYEQYFGPGTRLTVT.

The chain uses TRBV9 and TRBJ2-5, with TRBD2 matching over 10 bases. V trimming: 0 bases; J trimming: 2 bases; junction bases outside the gene matches: 4. In germline, CDR1 is SGDLS, CDR2 YYNGEE. The CDR3 runs to 16 residues. This chain's CDR3 is CASSVGSGGTQETQYF. In nucleotides, the CDR3 is TGTGCCAGCAGCGTAGGTAGCGGGGGGACACAAGAGACCCAGTACTTC.

This chain links TRBV10-2 with TRBJ2-7; tentatively, D is TRBD1 (6 bases). The CDR3 sequence is 14 residues long. The V end lost 6 bases, the J end lost 6 bases, and 18 bases lay between the germline ends. The germline V gene encodes CDR1 WSHSY and CDR2 SAAADI. DNA of the CDR3: TGCGCCAGCAGGAATCAACAGGGCATGGGCGAGCAGTACTTC. Its protein is CASRNQQGMGEQYF.

The chain has TRBV27 and TRBJ2-7, with 8 bases matching TRBD2. Trimming at V came to 3 bases and at J to 5 bases, leaving 9 bases not matched to a gene. Germline CDR1 MNHEY, CDR2 SMNVEV (reference sequence). This CDR3 is built from 15 residues. CDR3 sequence reads: CASSFLAGGADEQYF. For the CDR3, the DNA is TGTGCCAGCAGTTTCCTCGCGGGGGGCGCAGACGAGCAGTACTTC.

This chain uses TRBV27 with TRBJ1-2; D remains ambiguous. V lost 5 bases, J lost 4 bases, and 8 bases lay in between. Germline V gives CDR1 MNHEY, CDR2 SMNVEV (reference sequence). The CDR3 sequence is 12 residues long. The CDR3: CASSPRGYGYTF. The DNA for the CDR3 is TGTGCCAGCAGTCCTCGCGGCTATGGCTACACCTTC.

The chain links TRBV7-3 to TRBJ2-5; the match to TRBD1 covers 8 bases. The trim removed 2 bases at V and 3 bases at J, leaving 5 bases unmatched. This CDR3 spans 15 amino acids. The germline V gene has CDR1 SGHTA and CDR2 FQGTGA. This CDR3 is CASSLGQGLEETQYF. The CDR3 bases are TGTGCCAGCAGCTTAGGACAGGGTCTGGAAGAGACCCAGTACTTC.

This chain joins TRBV19 and TRBJ2-1; unclear D gene. V was pared by 2 bases and J by 0 bases, with 8 bases between. The length of the CDR3 is 15 residues. Germline V gives CDR1 LNHDA, CDR2 SQIVND (reference sequence). CDR3 in DNA: TGTGCCAGTAGTATAAACCAGAACTCCTACAATGAGCAGTTCTTC. Its protein is CASSINQNSYNEQFF.

The V gene is TRBV7-2, the J gene TRBJ2-7, with D possibly being TRBD2 (5 bases). V was cut by 7 bases and J by 4 bases, with 8 bases left in between. In germline, CDR1 is SGHTA, CDR2 FQGNSA. This CDR3 has 11 amino acids. The CDR3 DNA follows: TGTGCCAGCACCCGAGGGTACGAGCAGTACTTC. Protein sequence: CASTRGYEQYF.

The V call is TRBV5-1, the J call TRBJ2-5; TRBD2 agrees at 12 bases. The CDR3 length is 18 residues. The germline CDR1 and CDR2 sequences are SGHRS and YFSETQ. With V trimmed by 0 bases and J by 2 bases, 8 bases remained unmatched. The CDR3 coding sequence is TGCGCCAGCAGCTTGGGGGCTAGCGGGAGGGCCGAACAAGAGACCCAGTACTTC. Translation gives CASSLGASGRAEQETQYF.

This chain connects TRBV27 to TRBJ2-4, with D unresolved. This CDR3 is 16 amino acids long. Germline CDR1 reads MNHEY; CDR2 reads SMNVEV (reference sequence). V lost 7 bases and J lost 0, with 16 bases in between. In DNA form, the CDR3 reads TGTGCCAGCATAGAGGCCCCCGTACTAGCCAAAAACATTCAGTACTTC. It specifies CASIEAPVLAKNIQYF.

The chain couples TRBV5-1 to TRBJ2-3, with 10 bases identical to TRBD2. Germline CDR1 and CDR2: SGHRS and YFSETQ. The CDR3 extends over 15 amino acids. V shed 1 base, J shed 6 bases, and the junction held 5 bases outside the gene matches. The CDR3 loop reads CASSLTSGNGDTQYF. The CDR3, as DNA: TGCGCCAGCAGCTTGACTAGCGGGAATGGGGATACGCAGTATTTT. Using reference TRBV5-1 and TRBJ2-3 for the parts outside the CDR3, the full variable domain is KAGVTQTPRYLIKTRGQQVTLSCSPISGHRSVSWYQQTPGQGLQFLFEYFSETQRNKGNFPGRFSGRQFSNSRSEMNVSTLELGDSALYLCASSLTSGNGDTQYFGPGTRLTVL.

The chain combines TRBV3-1 (or the pseudogene TRBV3-2) with TRBJ2-5, with a weak D call TRBD2 (6 bases). The CDR3 has 17 residues. Germline V CDR1 and CDR2: LGHDT, YNNKEL (reference sequence). V was shortened by 0 bases and J by 2 bases, with 16 bases between the two germline ends. Here the CDR3 reads CASSQERSLAGQETQYF. CDR3 bases: TGTGCCAGCAGCCAAGAACGTTCACTAGCTGGGCAAGAGACCCAGTACTTC.

This clone was detected once. The genes are TRBV28 and TRBJ2-2; D is uncertain. V gave up 1 base and J gave up 0 bases, with 6 bases separating them. Germline-derived CDR1 and CDR2 are MDHEN and SYDVKM. This CDR3 is 15 amino acids long. The DNA for the CDR3 is TGTGCCAGCAGTTTATCCGCGACGAACACCGGGGAGCTGTTTTTT. Its protein is CASSLSATNTGELFF.

This clone was observed a single time. CDR3 in DNA: TGTGCCAGCTCCGCGGGGCGCGGGGAGACCCAGTACTTC. Its protein is CASSAGRGETQYF. This chain connects TRBV2 to TRBJ2-5, with D possibly matching TRBD2 (6 bases). This CDR3 has 13 amino acids. The germline CDR1 and CDR2 sequences are SNHLY and FYNNEI. V was clipped by 8 bases and J by 5 bases, with 15 bases between them.

V and J are TRBV27 and TRBJ2-7; 7 bases are a match to TRBD2. Unmatched junction bases numbered 2, after V lost 7 bases and J lost 5 bases. This CDR3 is built from 11 residues. Germline V gives CDR1 MNHEY, CDR2 SMNVEV (reference sequence). CDR3 nucleotide sequence: TGTGCCAGCAAAAGCGGGGACGAGCAGTACTTC. Protein: CASKSGDEQYF.

This chain uses TRBV14 with TRBJ1-4; TRBD1 aligns across 9 bases. This CDR3 has 14 residues. V was pared by 4 bases and J by 12 bases, with 9 bases of the junction left unmatched. Germline CDR1 and CDR2: SGHDN and FVKESK. The DNA for the CDR3 is TGTGCCAGCAGCCTATTCGGACAGGGGATGGAACTGTTTTTT. It codes for CASSLFGQGMELFF.

This chain uses TRBV9 with TRBJ2-1; 11 bases line up with TRBD2. This CDR3 region has 16 residues. V trimming: 4 bases; J trimming: 6 bases; junction bases outside the gene matches: 9. Germline loops: CDR1 SGDLS, CDR2 YYNGEE. The CDR3 reads CASSPLGLAGVNEQFF. CDR3 DNA: TGTGCCAGCAGCCCCCTAGGACTAGCGGGCGTCAATGAGCAGTTCTTC.